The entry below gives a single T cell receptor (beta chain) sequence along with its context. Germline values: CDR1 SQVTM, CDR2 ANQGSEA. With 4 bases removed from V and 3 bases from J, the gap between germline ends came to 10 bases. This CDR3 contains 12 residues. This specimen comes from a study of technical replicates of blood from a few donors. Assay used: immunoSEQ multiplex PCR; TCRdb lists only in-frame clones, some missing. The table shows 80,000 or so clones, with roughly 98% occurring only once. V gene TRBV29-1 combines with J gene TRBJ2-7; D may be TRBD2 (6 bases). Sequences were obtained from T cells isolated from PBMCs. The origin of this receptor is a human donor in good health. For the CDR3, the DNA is TGCAGCGTTGGCGGGGTGGGCTACGAGCAGTACTTC. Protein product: CSVGGVGYEQYF.